A single sample is the source of the 31 T cell receptor beta chains below, sequenced in a study of T cell responses to AZD1222 COVID-19 vaccine. Sequenced by immunoSEQ multiplex PCR; TCRdb stores in-frame clones only, minus some. Of 95,000 to 100,000 clones listed, 70% to 90% were seen once; the top ten hold 9.5% to 13%. This material consisted of peripheral blood, taken 28 days after the second AZD1222 dose. These receptors were obtained from an adult who received the AZD1222 COVID-19 vaccine.

The chain uses TRBV27 and TRBJ1-2; D remains unclear. Germline V CDR1 and CDR2: MNHEY, SMNVEV (reference sequence). The CDR3 is made up of 13 amino acids. V lost 6 bases and J lost 2, with 10 bases in between. The CDR3 nucleotides are TGTGCCAGCAGCCTGACCGTAAACTATGGCTACACCTTC. It specifies CASSLTVNYGYTF.

This clone was seen just once. The V gene is TRBV5-1, the J gene TRBJ2-1; 10 bases line up with TRBD2. The CDR3 sequence is 15 residues long. Germline-derived CDR1 and CDR2 are SGHRS and YFSETQ. V lost 5 bases and J lost 10; bases outside the gene matches: 12. As DNA, the CDR3 is TGCGCCAGCAGAAACCCTAGCGGGGGCCCCGGGGAGCAGTTCTTC. The encoded protein is CASRNPSGGPGEQFF.

The chain recombines TRBV3-1 (or the pseudogene TRBV3-2) with TRBJ1-2; D might be TRBD1 (6 bases). The CDR3 totals 15 residues. The germline V gene encodes CDR1 LGHDT and CDR2 YNNKEL (reference sequence). The V end lost 3 bases, the J end lost 0 bases, and 11 bases lay between the germline ends. The CDR3 is CASSQGTNTNYGYTF. Here the CDR3 DNA reads TGTGCCAGCAGCCAGGGGACAAACACTAACTATGGCTACACCTTC.

The chain has TRBV9 and TRBJ2-7, with 7 bases that match TRBD1. The CDR3 has 15 amino acids. The germline V gene encodes CDR1 SGDLS and CDR2 YYNGEE. Trimming removed 3 bases from V and 1 base from J; junction bases left unmatched: 7. In nucleotides, the CDR3 is TGTGCCAGCAGCGCCTCAGCAGGGGGTTCCTACGAGCAGTACTTC. Protein sequence: CASSASAGGSYEQYF.

CDR3 bases: TGCGCCAGCAGCTTGGGACAGGGGGGATCGGAGCAGTACTTC. This translates into CASSLGQGGSEQYF. The gene calls are TRBV5-1 and TRBJ2-7; 9 bases map to TRBD1. Germline V lookup: CDR1 SGHRS, CDR2 YFSETQ. The CDR3 loop spans 14 amino acids. Germline trimming cut 0 bases from V and 7 bases from J; bases unmatched to any gene: 5. Full variable domain (remainder filled in from reference TRBV5-1 and TRBJ2-7): KAGVTQTPRYLIKTRGQQVTLSCSPISGHRSVSWYQQTPGQGLQFLFEYFSETQRNKGNFPGRFSGRQFSNSRSEMNVSTLELGDSALYLCASSLGQGGSEQYFGPGTRLTVT.

The chain links TRBV4-2 to TRBJ1-1; 8 bases match TRBD1. In germline, CDR1 is LGHNA, CDR2 YNFKEQ. The CDR3 covers 15 residues. The junction had 8 bases not matched to a gene; V was cut back by 8 bases and J by 0 bases. CDR3 protein: CASRRTGLMNTEAFF. The CDR3 DNA follows: TGTGCCAGCCGGCGGACAGGGTTAATGAACACTGAAGCTTTCTTT.

The chain couples TRBV14 to TRBJ1-5; TRBD1 agrees at 9 bases. This CDR3 contains 15 residues. The germline CDR1 and CDR2 sequences are SGHDN and FVKESK. J was trimmed by 4 bases and V by 1 base; bases with no gene match: 2. The CDR3 DNA sequence: TGTGCCAGCAGCCAAGGACAGGGGGTTAATCAGCCCCAGCATTTT. It translates to CASSQGQGVNQPQHF. Supplemented by reference TRBV14 and TRBJ1-5, the full variable domain reads EAGVTQFPSHSVIEKGQTVTLRCDPISGHDNLYWYRRVMGKEIKFLLHFVKESKQDESGMPNNRFLAERTGGTYSTLKVQPAELEDSGVYFCASSQGQGVNQPQHFGDGTRLSIL.

The V call is TRBV3-1 (or the pseudogene TRBV3-2), the J call TRBJ1-2, with D possibly TRBD1 on 5 matching bases. Trimming shortened V by 5 bases and J by 1 base, and 14 bases separated the two germline ends. Germline loops: CDR1 LGHDT, CDR2 YNNKEL (reference sequence). This CDR3 comprises 15 residues. CDR3 nucleotide sequence: TGTGCCAGCAGCGATCCGGCAGGGAATAACTATGGCTACACCTTC. Its translation: CASSDPAGNNYGYTF.

The V call is TRBV9, the J call TRBJ1-2, with D possibly matching TRBD1 (6 bases). The CDR3 sequence is 15 residues long. Germline V gene sequence: CDR1 SGDLS, CDR2 YYNGEE. With 4 bases removed from V and 2 bases from J, the gap between germline ends came to 15 bases. The CDR3 loop is CASSPRDNSNYGYTF. In DNA, the CDR3 is TGTGCCAGCAGCCCTCGGGACAACTCGAACTATGGCTACACCTTC. The full variable domain, completed using reference TRBV9 and TRBJ1-2, is DSGVTQTPKHLITATGQRVTLRCSPRSGDLSVYWYQQSLDQGLQFLIQYYNGEERAKGNILERFSAQQFPDLHSELNLSSLELGDSALYFCASSPRDNSNYGYTFGSGTRLTVV.

The chain recombines TRBV7-9 with TRBJ2-1; D possibly corresponds to TRBD2 (7 bases). Deletions cut 1 base from V and 4 bases from J, with 14 bases between. CDR1 SEHNR and CDR2 FQNEAQ come from the germline V gene (reference sequence). The CDR3 has 16 residues. CDR3 nucleotide sequence: TGTGCCAGCAGCTTAGTTGCGGGGGCCCAGTACAATGAGCAGTTCTTC. It codes for CASSLVAGAQYNEQFF.

This chain uses TRBV5-3 with TRBJ1-1; D not certain. TRBV5-3 is sorted into the ORF group, with uncertain function. The CDR3 length is 15 residues. The V and J ends lost 3 bases and 6 bases respectively, with 18 bases between them. The CDR3 bases are TGTGCCAGAAGCTGTGGGTCCCCAGGAGGTTCTGAAGCTTTCTTT. As protein: CARSCGSPGGSEAFF.

The chain combines TRBV27 with TRBJ2-1, with 9 bases fitting TRBD2. CDR1 and CDR2 (germline): MNHEY, SMNVEV (reference sequence). After removal of 8 bases from V and 9 bases from J, the junction contained 14 bases not matched to a gene. CDR3 length equals 15 residues. The DNA for the CDR3 is TGTGCCAGCGGAGCGATCGAGACTAGCGGACTTGAGCAGTTCTTC. This gives the protein CASGAIETSGLEQFF.

CDR3 in amino acids: CASSYTGDGYRGAFF. CDR3 nucleotides: TGTGCCAGCAGTTACACCGGCGACGGCTACCGAGGGGCTTTCTTT. The V call is TRBV6-2 or TRBV6-3, the J call TRBJ1-1; D gene uncertain. V lost 2 bases, J lost 11 bases, and 21 bases lay in between. This CDR3 contains 15 residues. Looked up from germline, CDR1 is MNHEY and CDR2 is SVGEGT.

This chain connects TRBV28 to TRBJ1-5; D is unclear. The CDR3 has 11 amino acids. V gave up 3 bases and J gave up 9 bases, with 6 bases separating them. From germline, CDR1 is MDHEN and CDR2 SYDVKM. CDR3 amino acids: CASSFARPQHF. CDR3 sequence (DNA): TGTGCCAGCAGTTTCGCGCGGCCCCAGCATTTT.

The CDR3 reads CASRHENTGELFF. In nucleotides, the CDR3 is TGTGCCAGCAGACATGAGAACACCGGGGAGCTGTTTTTT. The J gene is TRBJ2-2, the V gene TRBV5-8; D uncertain. The CDR3 runs 13 residues. Germline assignment: CDR1 SGHTS and CDR2 YDEGEE. V was cut by 5 bases and J by 1 base, with 6 bases left in between.

The chain is built from TRBV6-5 and TRBJ2-2; D is unclear. The CDR3 sequence is 14 residues long. Germline loops: CDR1 MNHEY, CDR2 SVGAGI. Trimming removed 6 bases at V and 1 base at J, with 9 bases between. CDR3 protein: CASRRTQNTGELFF. The DNA for the CDR3 is TGTGCCAGCAGGAGAACACAGAACACCGGGGAGCTGTTTTTT.

V usage is TRBV5-4 and J usage is TRBJ2-5; TRBD1 aligns across 9 bases. In germline, CDR1 is SGHNT, CDR2 YYREEE (reference sequence). The junction had 5 bases not matched to a gene; V was cut back by 5 bases and J by 0 bases. This CDR3 has 15 residues. CDR3 nucleotides: TGTGCCAGCAGAACCGGGACAGGGAACCAAGAGACCCAGTACTTC. This gives the protein CASRTGTGNQETQYF.

The rearrangement joins TRBV9 to TRBJ2-2; TRBD2 matches 10 bases. The CDR3 length is 16 residues. Germline V CDR1 and CDR2: SGDLS, YYNGEE. After removal of 0 bases from V and 1 base from J, the junction contained 0 bases not matched to a gene. The CDR3 here is CASSVGLAGNTGELFF. DNA of the CDR3: TGTGCCAGCAGCGTAGGACTAGCGGGGAACACCGGGGAGCTGTTTTTT.

The J gene is TRBJ1-2, the V gene TRBV5-1; 9 bases line up with TRBD1. Germline V gene lookup returns CDR1 SGHRS and CDR2 YFSETQ. The CDR3 is 14 residues long. The V segment lost 3 bases and the J segment 8 bases; nucleotides outside the gene matches: 8. The CDR3 DNA follows: TGCGCCAGCAGCTCCCCCGGGACAGGGAAAGGCTACACCTTC. Protein sequence: CASSSPGTGKGYTF.

The gene calls are TRBV19 and TRBJ2-5; the D gene could be TRBD1 or TRBD2 (6 bases each). V gave up 6 bases and J gave up 5 bases, with 13 bases separating them. The CDR3 runs 13 residues. Germline CDR1 reads LNHDA; CDR2 reads SQIVND (reference sequence). DNA for the CDR3: TGTGCCAGTAGCCAAACAGGGAGGGAGACCCAGTACTTC. It is translated as CASSQTGRETQYF.

This clone is medium-sized (0.01 to 0.1%) by share. The rearrangement joins TRBV19 to TRBJ1-2; TRBD1 is a possible D gene (5 bases). There are 15 residues in the CDR3. With 7 bases removed from V and 4 bases from J, the gap between germline ends came to 19 bases. Germline assignment: CDR1 LNHDA and CDR2 SQIVND (reference sequence). CDR3 sequence reads: CASTGTGTGSYGYTF. The CDR3, as DNA: TGTGCCAGTACCGGAACGGGGACGGGATCCTATGGCTACACCTTC.

V is TRBV19 and J is TRBJ1-1, with 7 bases aligning to TRBD1. V shed 5 bases and J 1 base; nucleotides not matched to a gene: 7. This CDR3 contains 15 residues. The germline CDR1 and CDR2 sequences are LNHDA and SQIVND (reference sequence). Here the CDR3 reads CASSAQGKGNTEAFF. The CDR3 region has the DNA TGTGCCAGTAGTGCACAGGGGAAGGGGAACACTGAAGCTTTCTTT.

As regards this clone: Germline and junction disagree at one end, which may indicate a read error. V usage is TRBV7-7 and J usage is TRBJ2-1, with D maybe TRBD2 (6 bases). Germline CDR1 is SSHAT and CDR2 is FNYEAQ (reference sequence). This CDR3 is built from 14 residues. The CDR3 here is CASSLGGRGNEQFF. The DNA of the CDR3 is TGTGCTAGCAGCTTGGGGGGAAGGGGCAATGAGCAGTTCTTC.

V gene TRBV29-1 combines with J gene TRBJ2-1; the D gene is possibly TRBD2 (6 bases). CDR1 and CDR2 from the germline V gene are SQVTM and ANQGSEA. This CDR3 is 15 amino acids long. V was pared by 4 bases and J by 7 bases, with 20 bases between. CDR3 region: CSVGIAASRGNEQFF. The DNA of the CDR3 is TGCAGCGTTGGCATAGCGGCCAGCCGAGGGAATGAGCAGTTCTTC.

This sequence joins TRBV6-1 and TRBJ1-5; the match to TRBD1 covers 9 bases. Germline CDR1 is MNHNS and CDR2 is SASEGT. CDR3 length equals 14 residues. V trimming: 2 bases; J trimming: 5 bases; junction bases outside the gene matches: 1. CDR3 DNA sequence: TGTGCCAGCAGTGAACGGACAGGGGATCAGCCCCAGCATTTT. Translating it yields CASSERTGDQPQHF.

The chain has TRBV5-6 and TRBJ1-5, with unresolved D. V was clipped by 4 bases and J by 6 bases, with 17 bases between them. CDR1 and CDR2 from the germline V gene are SGHDT and YYEEEE. This CDR3 has 15 amino acids. The CDR3 loop reads CASSTKSRTAQPQHF. The CDR3 coding sequence is TGTGCCAGCAGCACAAAATCACGGACTGCTCAGCCCCAGCATTTT.

V usage is TRBV5-6 and J usage is TRBJ1-5; 9 bases agree with TRBD1. CDR1 is SGHDT, CDR2 YYEEEE, per germline. Losses at the gene ends were 3 bases for V and 5 bases for J; bases not matched to a gene: 6. The CDR3 length is 15 residues. CDR3 bases: TGTGCCAGCAGCTCCTACTACAGGGGGCATCAGCCCCAGCATTTT. Its translation: CASSSYYRGHQPQHF.

This clone is a singleton in its sample. This chain joins TRBV4-2 and TRBJ2-1, with a possible D match to TRBD2 (6 bases). Germline CDR1 and CDR2: LGHNA and YNFKEQ. The V end lost 4 bases, the J end lost 6 bases, and 10 bases lay between the germline ends. The CDR3 contains 13 residues. In DNA, the CDR3 is TGTGCCAGCAGCCCGGGACTCTTCAATGAGCAGTTCTTC. This translates into CASSPGLFNEQFF.

The chain is built from TRBV30 and TRBJ1-2; no clear D. This CDR3 is built from 11 residues. Germline V lookup: CDR1 GTSNPN, CDR2 SVGIG (reference sequence). V was trimmed by 0 bases and J by 10 bases, leaving 9 bases between them. The CDR3 sequence is CAWSVSSSYTF. CDR3 nucleotide sequence: TGTGCCTGGAGTGTGTCTTCTTCCTACACCTTC.

The CDR3 here is CASSFRAGGQFF. Written as DNA, the CDR3 is TGTGCCAGCAGCTTTAGGGCCGGTGGGCAGTTCTTC. The gene calls are TRBV7-2 and TRBJ2-1, with D uncertain. Germline values: CDR1 SGHTA, CDR2 FQGNSA. V was pared by 3 bases and J by 12 bases, with 12 bases between. The CDR3 runs 12 residues. Based on the CDR3 plus reference TRBV7-2 and TRBJ2-1, the full variable domain is GAGVSQSPSNKVTEKGKDVELRCDPISGHTALYWYRQSLGQGLEFLIYFQGNSAPDKSGLPSDRFSAERTGGSVSTLTIQRTQQEDSAVYLCASSFRAGGQFFGPGTRLTVL.

The J gene is TRBJ1-1, the V gene TRBV11-2, with D possibly being TRBD1 (6 bases). Trimming pared 1 base from V and 4 bases from J, leaving 25 bases between. This CDR3 is 19 amino acids long. Germline CDR1 is SGHAT and CDR2 is FQNNGV. CDR3: CASSLAQGWGRGHFTEAFF. CDR3 in DNA: TGTGCCAGCAGCTTAGCTCAGGGCTGGGGACGGGGGCATTTCACTGAAGCTTTCTTT. Together with reference TRBV11-2 and TRBJ1-1, the CDR3 gives the full variable domain: EAGVAQSPRYKIIEKRQSVAFWCNPISGHATLYWYQQILGQGPKLLIQFQNNGVVDDSQLPKDRFSAERLKGVDSTLKIQPAKLEDSAVYLCASSLAQGWGRGHFTEAFFGQGTRLTVV.